This TCR beta chain is from a study of PD-1 blockade in classical Hodgkin lymphoma. All patients experienced relapse after autologous stem cell transplantation, and brentuximab vedotin exposure was variable. TCRdb's table, derived via immunoSEQ multiplex PCR, lists solely in-frame clones and lacks some. This table holds some 100,000 clones, around nine tenths found once. Per germline, CDR1 SNHLY and CDR2 FYNNEI. The CDR3 is 12 amino acids. Between the trimmed V and J ends, which lost 6 bases and 5 bases, there was a span of 10 bases. The sequence was obtained from a human donor with classical Hodgkin lymphoma. Material: peripheral blood mononuclear cells (PBMCs), obtained at baseline. The V call is TRBV2, the J call TRBJ2-5; D tentatively fits TRBD1 or TRBD2 (5 bases each). CDR3: CASRGESETQYF. The CDR3 DNA reads as TGTGCCAGCAGAGGGGAGAGTGAGACCCAGTACTTC.